Sequencing of this TCR beta chain was carried out in a study of molecular identifiers for immune sequencing clone quantification. TCRdb re-called the PCR reads with MiXCR, one entry per CDR3 protein. Of 85,000 to 95,000 distinct CDR3 sequences listed, around 17% are singletons. CDR1 and CDR2 (germline): SGHAT, FQNNGV. The CDR3 has 12 residues. Trimming cost V 1 base and J 5 bases, with 5 bases left between them. This clonotype was recorded at least ten times. Its antigen is currently unknown. Findings and limits, study-wide: Even with some 960,000 naive cells present, spiked Jurkat TCR RNA from one cell was reportedly detectable. Clones that had above 20 RNA copies took up over 98% of effector molecules but under 1% in naive cells.

J is TRBJ2-5 and V is TRBV11-2; D unclear. Sequenced input: naive CD8+ T cells from blood, with Jurkat cell RNA spiked in. The subset is: FACS-sorted CD8+CD4-CCR7+CD45RA+ naive T cells. This sequence was found in a human donor in good health. Some libraries in this study had Jurkat cell RNA spiked in. The CDR3 protein is CASSLGPETQYF. The CDR3 coding sequence is TGTGCCAGCAGCTTAGGGCCTGAGACCCAGTACTTC.